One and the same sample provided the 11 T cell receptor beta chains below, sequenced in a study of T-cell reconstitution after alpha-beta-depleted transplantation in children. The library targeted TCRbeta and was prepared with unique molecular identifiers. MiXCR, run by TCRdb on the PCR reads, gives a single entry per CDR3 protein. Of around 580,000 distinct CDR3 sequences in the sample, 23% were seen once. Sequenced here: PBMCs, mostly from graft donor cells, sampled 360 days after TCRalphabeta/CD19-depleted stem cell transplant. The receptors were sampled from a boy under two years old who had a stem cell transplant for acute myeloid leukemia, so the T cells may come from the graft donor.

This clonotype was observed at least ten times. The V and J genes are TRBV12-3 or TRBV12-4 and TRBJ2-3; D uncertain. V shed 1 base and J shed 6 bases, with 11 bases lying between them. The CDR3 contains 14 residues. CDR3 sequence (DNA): TGTGCCAGCAGTTTAGGCGCGACGACGGATACGCAGTATTTT. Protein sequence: CASSLGATTDTQYF.

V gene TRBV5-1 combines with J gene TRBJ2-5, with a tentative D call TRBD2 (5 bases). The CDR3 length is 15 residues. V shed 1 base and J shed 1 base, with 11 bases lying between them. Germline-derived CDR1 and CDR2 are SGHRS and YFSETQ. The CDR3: CASSLILAIQETQYF. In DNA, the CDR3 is TGCGCCAGCAGCTTGATTCTAGCCATCCAAGAGACCCAGTACTTC.

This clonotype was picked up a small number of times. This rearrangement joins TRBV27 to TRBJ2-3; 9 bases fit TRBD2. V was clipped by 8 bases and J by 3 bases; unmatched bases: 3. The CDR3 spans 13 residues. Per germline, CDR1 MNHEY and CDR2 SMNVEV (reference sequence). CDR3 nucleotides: TGTGCCAGCGCGGGGGGGCTGACAGATACGCAGTATTTT. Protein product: CASAGGLTDTQYF.

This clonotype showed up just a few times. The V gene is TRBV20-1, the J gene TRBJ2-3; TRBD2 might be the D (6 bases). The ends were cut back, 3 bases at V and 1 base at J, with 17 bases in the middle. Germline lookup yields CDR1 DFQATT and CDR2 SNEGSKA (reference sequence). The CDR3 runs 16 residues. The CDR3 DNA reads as TGCAGTGCTAGTAACCCCGGGACTCCACGCACAGATACGCAGTATTTT. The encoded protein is CSASNPGTPRTDTQYF.

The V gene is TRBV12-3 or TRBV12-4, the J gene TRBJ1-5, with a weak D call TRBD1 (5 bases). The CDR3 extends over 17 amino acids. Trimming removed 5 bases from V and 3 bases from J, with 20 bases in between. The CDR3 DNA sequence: TGTGCCAGCAGTACCGATTCTGGACGGGGCCTCAATCAGCCCCAGCATTTT. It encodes CASSTDSGRGLNQPQHF.

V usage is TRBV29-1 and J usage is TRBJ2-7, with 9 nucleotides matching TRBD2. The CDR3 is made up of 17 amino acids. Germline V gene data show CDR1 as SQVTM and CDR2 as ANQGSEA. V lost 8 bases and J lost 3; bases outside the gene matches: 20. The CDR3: CSLTGPAGGPRGYEQYF. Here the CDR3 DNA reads TGCAGCCTTACAGGTCCAGCGGGGGGCCCACGGGGCTACGAGCAGTACTTC.

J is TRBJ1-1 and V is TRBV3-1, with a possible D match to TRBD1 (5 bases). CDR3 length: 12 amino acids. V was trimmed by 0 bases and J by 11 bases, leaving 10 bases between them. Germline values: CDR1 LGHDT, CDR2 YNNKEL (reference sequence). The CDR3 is CASSQEGTPAFF. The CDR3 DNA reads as TGTGCCAGCAGCCAAGAGGGGACGCCCGCTTTCTTT.

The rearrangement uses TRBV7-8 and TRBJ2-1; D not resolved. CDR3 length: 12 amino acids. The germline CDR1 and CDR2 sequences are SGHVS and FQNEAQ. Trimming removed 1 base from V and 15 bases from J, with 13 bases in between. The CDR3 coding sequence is TGTGCCAGCAGCTTAGGAGGCAGATCCCGGTTCTTC. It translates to CASSLGGRSRFF.

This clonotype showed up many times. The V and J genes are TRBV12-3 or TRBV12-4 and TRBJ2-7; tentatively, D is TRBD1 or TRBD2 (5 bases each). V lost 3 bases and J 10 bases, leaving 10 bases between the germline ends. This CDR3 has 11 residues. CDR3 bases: TGTGCCAGCAGTTTGAACGGGGCCCAGTACGTC. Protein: CASSLNGAQYV.

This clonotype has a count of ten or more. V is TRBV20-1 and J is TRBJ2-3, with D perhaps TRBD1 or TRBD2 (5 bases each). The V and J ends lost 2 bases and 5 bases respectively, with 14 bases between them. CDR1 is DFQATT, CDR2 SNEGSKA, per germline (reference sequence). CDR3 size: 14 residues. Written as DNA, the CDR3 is TGCAGTGCTAGAAGGGAGACCCAGGGAGATACGCAGTATTTT. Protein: CSARRETQGDTQYF.

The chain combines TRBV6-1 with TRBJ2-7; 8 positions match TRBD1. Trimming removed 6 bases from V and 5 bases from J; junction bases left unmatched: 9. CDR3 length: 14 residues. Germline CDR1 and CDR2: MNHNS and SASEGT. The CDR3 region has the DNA TGTGCCAGCAGGGGACCGACAGGGGCCGACGAGCAGTACGTC. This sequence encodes CASRGPTGADEQYV.